This T cell receptor (beta chain) was sequenced in a study of identical twins. Overall study results and limits: Excess twin sharing in beta out-of-frame sequences was weaker.

One entry per CDR3 protein results from TCRdb running MiXCR on the 5' RACE reads. The sample includes about 1.7 million distinct CDR3 sequences, roughly 35% of them seen just once. CDR3 size: 17 residues. The germline CDR1 and CDR2 sequences are DFQATT and SNEGSKA (reference sequence). With 0 bases removed from V and 4 bases from J, the gap between germline ends came to 19 bases. In the case of this clonotype: What it recognizes is unknown.

Healthy Caucasians, and only they, were the donors. The source of this sequence is a newborn girl in good health. J is TRBJ1-5 and V is TRBV20-1; D remains ambiguous. Sample: cord blood. CDR3 residues: CSARDQAAVSVNQPQHF. CDR3 nucleotides: TGCAGTGCTAGAGATCAGGCAGCCGTTTCTGTAAATCAGCCCCAGCATTTT.